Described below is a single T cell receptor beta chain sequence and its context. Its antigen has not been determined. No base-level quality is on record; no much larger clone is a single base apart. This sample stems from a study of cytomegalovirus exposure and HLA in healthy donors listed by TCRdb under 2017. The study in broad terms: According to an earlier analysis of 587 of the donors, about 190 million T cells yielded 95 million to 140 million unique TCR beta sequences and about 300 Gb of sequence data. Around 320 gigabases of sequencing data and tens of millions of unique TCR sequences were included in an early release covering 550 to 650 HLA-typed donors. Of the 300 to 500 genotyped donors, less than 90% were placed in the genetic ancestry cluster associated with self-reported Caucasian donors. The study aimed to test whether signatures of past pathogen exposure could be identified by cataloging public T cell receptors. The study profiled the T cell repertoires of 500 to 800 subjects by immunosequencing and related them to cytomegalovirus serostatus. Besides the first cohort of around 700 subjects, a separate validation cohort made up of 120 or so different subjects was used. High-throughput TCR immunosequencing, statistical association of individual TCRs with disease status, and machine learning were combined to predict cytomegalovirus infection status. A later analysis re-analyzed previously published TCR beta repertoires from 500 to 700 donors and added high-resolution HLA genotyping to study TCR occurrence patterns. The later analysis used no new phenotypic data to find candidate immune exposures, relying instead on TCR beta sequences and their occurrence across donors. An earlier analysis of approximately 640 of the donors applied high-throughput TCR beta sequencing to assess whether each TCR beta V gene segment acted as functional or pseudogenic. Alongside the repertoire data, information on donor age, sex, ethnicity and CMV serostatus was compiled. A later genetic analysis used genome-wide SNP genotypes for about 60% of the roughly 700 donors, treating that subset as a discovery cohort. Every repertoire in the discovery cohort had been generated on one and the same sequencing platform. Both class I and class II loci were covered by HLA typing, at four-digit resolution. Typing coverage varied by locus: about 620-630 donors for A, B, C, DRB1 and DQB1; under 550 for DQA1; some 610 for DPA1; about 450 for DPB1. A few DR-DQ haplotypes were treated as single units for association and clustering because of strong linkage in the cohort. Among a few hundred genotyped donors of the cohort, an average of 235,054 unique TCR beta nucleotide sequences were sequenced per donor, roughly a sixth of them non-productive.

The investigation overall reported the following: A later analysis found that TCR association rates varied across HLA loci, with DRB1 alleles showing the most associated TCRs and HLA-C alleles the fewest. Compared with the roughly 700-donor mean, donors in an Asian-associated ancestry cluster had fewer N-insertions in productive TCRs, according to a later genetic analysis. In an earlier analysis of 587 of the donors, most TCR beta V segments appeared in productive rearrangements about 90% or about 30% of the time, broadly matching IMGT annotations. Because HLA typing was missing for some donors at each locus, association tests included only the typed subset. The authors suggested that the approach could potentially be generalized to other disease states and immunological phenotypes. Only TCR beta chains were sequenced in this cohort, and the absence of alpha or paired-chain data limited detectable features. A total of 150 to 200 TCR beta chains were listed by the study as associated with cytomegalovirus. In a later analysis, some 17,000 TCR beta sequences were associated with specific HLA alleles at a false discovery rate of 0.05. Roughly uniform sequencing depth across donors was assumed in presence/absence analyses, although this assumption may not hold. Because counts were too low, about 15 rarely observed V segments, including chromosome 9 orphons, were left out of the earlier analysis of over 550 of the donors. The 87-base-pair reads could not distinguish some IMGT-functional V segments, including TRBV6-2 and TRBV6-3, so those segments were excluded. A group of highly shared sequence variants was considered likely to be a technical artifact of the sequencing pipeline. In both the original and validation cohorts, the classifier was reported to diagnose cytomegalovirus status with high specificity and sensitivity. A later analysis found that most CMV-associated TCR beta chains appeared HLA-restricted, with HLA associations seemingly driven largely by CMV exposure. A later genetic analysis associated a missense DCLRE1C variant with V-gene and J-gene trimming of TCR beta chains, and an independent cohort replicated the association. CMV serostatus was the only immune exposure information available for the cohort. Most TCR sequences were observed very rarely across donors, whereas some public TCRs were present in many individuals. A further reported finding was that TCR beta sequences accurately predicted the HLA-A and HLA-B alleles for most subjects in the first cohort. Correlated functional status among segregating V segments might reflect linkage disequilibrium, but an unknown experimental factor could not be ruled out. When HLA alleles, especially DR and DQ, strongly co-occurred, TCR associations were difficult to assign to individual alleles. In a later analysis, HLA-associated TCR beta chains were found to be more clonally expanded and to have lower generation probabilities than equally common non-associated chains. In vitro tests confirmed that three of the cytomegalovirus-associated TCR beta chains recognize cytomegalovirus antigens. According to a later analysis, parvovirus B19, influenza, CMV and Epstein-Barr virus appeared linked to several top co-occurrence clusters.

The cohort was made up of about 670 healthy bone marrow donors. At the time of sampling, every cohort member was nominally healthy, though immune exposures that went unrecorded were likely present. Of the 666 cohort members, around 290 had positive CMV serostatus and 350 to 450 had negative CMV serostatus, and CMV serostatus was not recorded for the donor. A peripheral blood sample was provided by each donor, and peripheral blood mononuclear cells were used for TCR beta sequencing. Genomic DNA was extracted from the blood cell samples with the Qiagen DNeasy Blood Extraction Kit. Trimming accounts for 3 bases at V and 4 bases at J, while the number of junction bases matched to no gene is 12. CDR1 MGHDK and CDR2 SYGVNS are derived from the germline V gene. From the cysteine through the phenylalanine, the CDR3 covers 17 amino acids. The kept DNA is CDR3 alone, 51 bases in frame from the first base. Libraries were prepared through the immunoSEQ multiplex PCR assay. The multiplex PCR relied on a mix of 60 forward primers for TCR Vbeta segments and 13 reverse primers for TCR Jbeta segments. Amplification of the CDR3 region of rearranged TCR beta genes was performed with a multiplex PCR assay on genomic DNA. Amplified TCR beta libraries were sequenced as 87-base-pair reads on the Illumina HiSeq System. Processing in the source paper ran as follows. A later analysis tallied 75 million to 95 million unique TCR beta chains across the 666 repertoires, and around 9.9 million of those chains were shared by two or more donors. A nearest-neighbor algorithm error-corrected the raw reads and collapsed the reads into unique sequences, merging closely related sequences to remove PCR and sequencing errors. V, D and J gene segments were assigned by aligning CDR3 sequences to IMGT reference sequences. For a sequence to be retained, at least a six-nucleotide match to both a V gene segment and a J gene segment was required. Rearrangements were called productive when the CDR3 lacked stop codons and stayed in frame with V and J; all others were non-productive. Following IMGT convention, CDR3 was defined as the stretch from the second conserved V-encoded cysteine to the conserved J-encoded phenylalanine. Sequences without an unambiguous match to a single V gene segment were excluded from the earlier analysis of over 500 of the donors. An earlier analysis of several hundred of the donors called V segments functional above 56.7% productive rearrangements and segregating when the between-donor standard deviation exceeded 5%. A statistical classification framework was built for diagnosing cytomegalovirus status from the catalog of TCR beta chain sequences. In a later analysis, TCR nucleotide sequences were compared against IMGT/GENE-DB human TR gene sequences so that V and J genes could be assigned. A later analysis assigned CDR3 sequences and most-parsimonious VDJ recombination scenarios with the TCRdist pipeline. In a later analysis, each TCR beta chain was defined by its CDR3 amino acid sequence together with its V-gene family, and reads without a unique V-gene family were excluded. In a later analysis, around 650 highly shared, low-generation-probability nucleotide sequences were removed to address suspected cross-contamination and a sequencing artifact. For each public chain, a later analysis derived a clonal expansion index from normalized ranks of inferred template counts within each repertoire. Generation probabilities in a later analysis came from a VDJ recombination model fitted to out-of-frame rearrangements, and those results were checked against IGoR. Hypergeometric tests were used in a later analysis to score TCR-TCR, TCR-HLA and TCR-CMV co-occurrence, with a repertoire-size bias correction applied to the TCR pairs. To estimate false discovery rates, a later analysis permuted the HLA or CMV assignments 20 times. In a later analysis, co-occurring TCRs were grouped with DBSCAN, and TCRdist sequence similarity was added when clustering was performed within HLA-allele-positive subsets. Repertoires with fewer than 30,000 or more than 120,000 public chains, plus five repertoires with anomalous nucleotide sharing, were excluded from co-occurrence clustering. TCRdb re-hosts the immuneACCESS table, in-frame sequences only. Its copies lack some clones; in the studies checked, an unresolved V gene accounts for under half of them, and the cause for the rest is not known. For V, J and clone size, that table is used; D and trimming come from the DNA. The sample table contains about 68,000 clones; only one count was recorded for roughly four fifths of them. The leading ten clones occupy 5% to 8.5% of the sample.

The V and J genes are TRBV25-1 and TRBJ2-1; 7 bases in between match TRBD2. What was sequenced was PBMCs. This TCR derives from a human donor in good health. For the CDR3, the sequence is CASSDQGAGTRYNEQFF. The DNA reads TGTGCCAGCAGTGACCAGGGAGCGGGGACGCGATACAATGAGCAGTTCTTC.